Sequencing of this T cell receptor beta chain was carried out in a study of blood T cell repertoires in COVID-19. In the study overall: Acute and convalescent COVID-19 samples came from the United States, Italy and Spain.

Source study methods: How many nucleated cells were present was estimated from reference gene primer amplification. The data were produced by immunoSEQ multiplex PCR, yet TCRdb's version contains in-frame clones alone and is incomplete. D and trimming were read from the DNA, whereas the V and J calls and clone size are those reported in that table. This table has 30,000 to 35,000 clones, approximately 71% appearing once. J gave up 12 bases and V 7 bases, and 15 bases lay outside the gene matches. The CDR3 covers 16 residues. The germline V gene has CDR1 MNHNY and CDR2 SVGAGI (reference sequence). This TCR was sampled from a man at least 80 years old with active or convalescent COVID-19. The sequenced material came from peripheral blood. The gene calls are TRBV6-6 and TRBJ1-6, with TRBD1 matching 10 bases. CDR3 sequence: CASKTGGFSARGPLHF. The CDR3 DNA reads TGTGCCAGCAAGACAGGGGGCTTCTCGGCCCGGGGACCCCTCCACTTT.